This entry lists 7 T cell receptor beta chains sequenced from one sample in a study of blood T cells in healthy people across ages. Primers used in a second PCR of about 6 to 12 cycles were a sample-barcoded 5' primer and a J-beta primer mix. TCRdb recomputed calls from the 5' RACE reads with MiXCR, one row per CDR3 protein. This sample carries around 520,000 distinct CDR3 sequences, 27% of them seen once, and the ten largest clones take about 3.3%. These data were also filed under a second study, of T cells of mothers and their children.

Sequencing was done on a sample of blood. The receptors originated from a boy between 2 and 10 years old in good health.

The V call is TRBV10-2, the J call TRBJ2-5, with 10 bases lining up with TRBD2. The J call may be incorrect, as the DNA end agrees better with TRBJ2-1. This CDR3 is built from 16 residues. From germline, CDR1 is WSHSY and CDR2 SAAADI. The CDR3 nucleotides read TGCGCCAGCAGTGAGTTCTCTAGCGGGAGTGGAAATGAGCAGTTCTTC. It is translated as CASSEFSSGSGNEQFF.

The CDR3 DNA is TGTGCCAGCAGTCCCCCAGGGGTTGTTATCGCCGAGCAGTACTTC. Encoded protein: CASSPPGVVIAEQYF. The rearrangement links TRBV27 to TRBJ2-5; weak D call: TRBD1 (6 bases). The J call could be wrong; TRBJ2-7 is a better fit for the DNA end. The length of the CDR3 is 15 residues. The germline V gene has CDR1 MNHEY and CDR2 SMNVEV (reference sequence).

The chain is built from TRBV20-1 and TRBJ1-5, with 12 bases aligning to TRBD1. The CDR3 runs 17 residues. In germline, CDR1 is DFQATT, CDR2 SNEGSKA (reference sequence). V was pared by 3 bases and J by 4 bases, with 10 bases of the junction left unmatched. CDR3 sequence: CSARVGQGAPENQPQHF. CDR3 nucleotides: TGCAGTGCTAGGGTGGGACAGGGGGCGCCGGAGAATCAGCCCCAGCATTTT.

The chain uses TRBV7-9 and TRBJ2-7; 7 positions agree with TRBD2. V lost 5 bases, J lost 0 bases, and 7 bases stayed unmatched. There are 15 residues in the CDR3. CDR1 is SEHNR, CDR2 FQNEAQ, per germline (reference sequence). The CDR3 nucleotides read TGTGCCAGCAGCCCCTGGGGAGGGGACTCCTACGAGCAGTACTTC. Protein product: CASSPWGGDSYEQYF.

This clonotype was found a few times. The V gene is TRBV5-1, the J gene TRBJ2-5, with 8 bases that match TRBD1. The CDR3 runs 14 residues. V trimming: 4 bases; J trimming: 3 bases; junction bases outside the gene matches: 5. CDR1 SGHRS and CDR2 YFSETQ come from the germline V gene. The CDR3 loop is CASSIGTGEETQYF. Written as DNA, the CDR3 is TGCGCCAGCAGCATCGGGACAGGAGAAGAGACCCAGTACTTC.

The chain couples TRBV9 to TRBJ1-2; TRBD1 matches 7 bases. The length of the CDR3 is 15 residues. The V and J ends lost 4 bases and 1 base, in that order; junction bases with no gene match: 7. CDR1 is SGDLS and CDR2 is YYNGEE in the germline V gene. CDR3 nucleotide sequence: TGTGCCAGCAGCCCTGGGACAGAGAGTAACTATGGCTACACCTTC. This gives the protein CASSPGTESNYGYTF. Full variable domain (outside the CDR3, taken from reference TRBV9 and TRBJ1-2): DSGVTQTPKHLITATGQRVTLRCSPRSGDLSVYWYQQSLDQGLQFLIQYYNGEERAKGNILERFSAQQFPDLHSELNLSSLELGDSALYFCASSPGTESNYGYTFGSGTRLTVV.

The V call is TRBV7-2, the J call TRBJ2-5, with TRBD2 identical over 13 bases. CDR3 length equals 18 residues. Germline CDR1 is SGHTA and CDR2 is FQGNSA. V dropped 2 bases and J dropped 4; count of bases not matched to a gene: 10. CDR3 region: CASSLRGLAGRGVETQYF. Written as DNA, the CDR3 is TGTGCCAGCAGCTTAAGGGGACTAGCGGGACGGGGCGTAGAGACCCAGTACTTC. Based on the CDR3 plus reference TRBV7-2 and TRBJ2-5, the full variable domain is GAGVSQSPSNKVTEKGKDVELRCDPISGHTALYWYRQSLGQGLEFLIYFQGNSAPDKSGLPSDRFSAERTGGSVSTLTIQRTQQEDSAVYLCASSLRGLAGRGVETQYFGPGTRLLVL.